This T cell receptor (beta chain) comes out of a study of blood T cell repertoires in COVID-19. The table came from immunoSEQ multiplex PCR; TCRdb's copy has only in-frame clones and leaves some out. The data hold hundreds of thousands of clones, with around nine tenths observed a single time. Two consecutive negative NP/OP PCR tests, clearance, or resolved symptoms defined Cohort 3 recovery. The CDR3 is 15 residues long. Germline V lookup: CDR1 MGHRA, CDR2 YSYEKL. The junction had 5 bases not matched to a gene; V was cut back by 4 bases and J by 4 bases. The J gene is TRBJ1-4, the V gene TRBV4-1; 8 bases align to TRBD1. The sample comprised PBMCs or T cells enriched from blood (not recorded which). The receptor comes from a woman in her sixties or seventies who had recovered from COVID-19. The CDR3 DNA reads as TGCGCCAGCAGCCCTTCGACAGGGGTTAATGAAAAACTGTTTTTT. As protein: CASSPSTGVNEKLFF.